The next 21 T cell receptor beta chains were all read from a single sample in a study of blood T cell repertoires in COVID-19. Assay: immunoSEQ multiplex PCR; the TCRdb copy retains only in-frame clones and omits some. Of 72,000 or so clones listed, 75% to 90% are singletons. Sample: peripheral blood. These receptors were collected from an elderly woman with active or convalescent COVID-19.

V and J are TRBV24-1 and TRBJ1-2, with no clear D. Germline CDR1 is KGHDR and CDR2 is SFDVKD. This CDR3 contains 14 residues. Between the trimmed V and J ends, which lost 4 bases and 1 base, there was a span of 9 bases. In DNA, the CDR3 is TGTGCCACCAGTGAGGAGGTCGTTAACTATGGCTACACCTTC. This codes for CATSEEVVNYGYTF.

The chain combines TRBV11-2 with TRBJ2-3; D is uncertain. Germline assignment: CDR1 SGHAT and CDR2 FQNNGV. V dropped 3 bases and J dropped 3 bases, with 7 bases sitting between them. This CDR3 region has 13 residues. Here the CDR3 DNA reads TGTGCCAGCAGCTTCGTCCGTACAGATACGCAGTATTTT. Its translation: CASSFVRTDTQYF.

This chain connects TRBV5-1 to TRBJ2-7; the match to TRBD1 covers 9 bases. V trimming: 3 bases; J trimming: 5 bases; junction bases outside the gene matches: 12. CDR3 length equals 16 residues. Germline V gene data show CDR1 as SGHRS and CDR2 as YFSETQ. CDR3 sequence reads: CASSSMDRGNPDEQYF. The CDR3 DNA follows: TGCGCCAGCAGCTCGATGGACAGGGGAAATCCGGACGAGCAGTACTTC.

CDR3 protein: CASSQDLGQPQHF. Here the CDR3 DNA reads TGCGCCAGCAGCCAAGATCTTGGCCAGCCCCAGCATTTT. The V call is TRBV4-3, the J call TRBJ1-5, with D unclear. Germline V gene data show CDR1 as LGHNA and CDR2 as YSLEER. CDR3 length equals 13 residues. Trimming pared 0 bases from V and 7 bases from J, leaving 7 bases between.

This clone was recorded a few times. CDR3: CASSISPTGGNQPQHF. In nucleotides, the CDR3 is TGTGCCAGTAGTATTTCCCCGACAGGGGGTAATCAGCCCCAGCATTTT. The V call is TRBV19, the J call TRBJ1-5; 9 nucleotides match TRBD1. The CDR3 consists of 16 residues. V dropped 3 bases and J dropped 4; count of bases not matched to a gene: 7. CDR1 is LNHDA and CDR2 is SQIVND in the germline V gene (reference sequence).

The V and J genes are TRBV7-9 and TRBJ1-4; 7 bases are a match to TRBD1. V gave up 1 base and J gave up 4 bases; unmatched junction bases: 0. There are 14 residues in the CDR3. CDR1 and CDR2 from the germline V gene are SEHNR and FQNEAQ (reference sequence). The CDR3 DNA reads TGTGCCAGCAGCTTAGACAGGGGTAATGAAAAACTGTTTTTT. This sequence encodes CASSLDRGNEKLFF.

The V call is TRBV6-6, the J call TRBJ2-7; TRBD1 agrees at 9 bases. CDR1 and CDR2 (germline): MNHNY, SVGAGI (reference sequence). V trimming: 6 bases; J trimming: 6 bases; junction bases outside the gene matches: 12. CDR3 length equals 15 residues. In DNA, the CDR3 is TGTGCCAGCAGCGAGAGCCGGGACAGGGTTGTCGAGCAGTACTTC. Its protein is CASSESRDRVVEQYF.

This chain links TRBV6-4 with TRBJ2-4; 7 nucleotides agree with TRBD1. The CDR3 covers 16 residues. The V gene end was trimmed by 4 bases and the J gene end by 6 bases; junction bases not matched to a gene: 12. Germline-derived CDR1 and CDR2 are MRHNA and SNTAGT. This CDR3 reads CASSAAPTGVGNIQYF. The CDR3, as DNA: TGTGCCAGCAGTGCCGCACCTACAGGGGTAGGAAACATTCAGTACTTC.

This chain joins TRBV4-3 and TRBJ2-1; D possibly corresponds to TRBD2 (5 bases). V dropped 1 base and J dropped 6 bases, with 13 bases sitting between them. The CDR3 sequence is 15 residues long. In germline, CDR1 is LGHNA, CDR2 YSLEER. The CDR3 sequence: CASSQGTGWGNEQFF. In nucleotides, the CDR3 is TGCGCCAGCAGCCAAGGTACGGGGTGGGGCAATGAGCAGTTCTTC.

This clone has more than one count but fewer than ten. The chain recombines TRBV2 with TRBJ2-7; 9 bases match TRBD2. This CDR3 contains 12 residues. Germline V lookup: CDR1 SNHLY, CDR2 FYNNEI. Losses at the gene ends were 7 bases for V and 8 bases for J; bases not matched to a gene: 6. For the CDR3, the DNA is TGTGCCAGCACGAGCGGGGGGCCGAAGCAGTACTTC. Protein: CASTSGGPKQYF.

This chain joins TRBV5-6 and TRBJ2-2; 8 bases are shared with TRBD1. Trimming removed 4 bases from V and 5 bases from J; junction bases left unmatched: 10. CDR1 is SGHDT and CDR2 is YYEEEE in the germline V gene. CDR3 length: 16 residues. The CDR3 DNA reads TGTGCCAGCAGCCCGAGGTTGTACAGGGGGACCGGGGAGCTGTTTTTT. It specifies CASSPRLYRGTGELFF.

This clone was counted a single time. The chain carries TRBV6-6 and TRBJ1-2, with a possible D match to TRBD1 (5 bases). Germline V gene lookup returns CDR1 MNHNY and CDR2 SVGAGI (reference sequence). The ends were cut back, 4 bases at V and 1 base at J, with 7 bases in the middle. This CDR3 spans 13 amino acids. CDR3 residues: CASSLQVNYGYTF. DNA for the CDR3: TGTGCCAGCAGTTTACAGGTTAACTATGGCTACACCTTC.

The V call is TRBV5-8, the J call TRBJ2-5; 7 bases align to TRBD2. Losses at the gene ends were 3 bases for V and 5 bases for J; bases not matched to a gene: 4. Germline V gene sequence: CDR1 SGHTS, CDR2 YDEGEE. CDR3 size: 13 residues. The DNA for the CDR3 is TGTGCCAGCAGCTGGGAGGGGTTGGAGACCCAGTACTTC. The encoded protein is CASSWEGLETQYF. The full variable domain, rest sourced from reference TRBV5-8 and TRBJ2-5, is EAGVTQSPTHLIKTRGQQATLRCSPISGHTSVYWYQQALGLGLQFLLWYDEGEERNRGNFPPRFSGRQFPNYSSELNVNALELEDSALYLCASSWEGLETQYFGPGTRLLVL.

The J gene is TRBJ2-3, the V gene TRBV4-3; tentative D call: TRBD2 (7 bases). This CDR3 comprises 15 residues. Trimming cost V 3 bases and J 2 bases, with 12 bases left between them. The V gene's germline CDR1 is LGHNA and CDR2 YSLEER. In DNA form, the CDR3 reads TGCGCCAGCAGCCAGAGGGGGGGACTCACAGATACGCAGTATTTT. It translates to CASSQRGGLTDTQYF.

CDR3: CASRGPGNEQFF. CDR3 bases: TGTGCTAGCAGGGGGCCCGGCAATGAGCAGTTCTTC. The chain links TRBV12-5 to TRBJ2-1; 8 bases line up with TRBD1. After removal of 9 bases from V and 6 bases from J, the junction contained 4 bases not matched to a gene. The length of the CDR3 is 12 residues. Germline CDR1 reads LGHNT; CDR2 reads FRNRAP.

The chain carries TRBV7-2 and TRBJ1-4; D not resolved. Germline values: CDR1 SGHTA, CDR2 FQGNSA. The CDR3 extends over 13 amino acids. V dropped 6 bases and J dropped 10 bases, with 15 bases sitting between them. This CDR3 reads CASRSSGGGKLFF. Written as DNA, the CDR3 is TGTGCCAGCAGAAGTTCGGGTGGCGGAAAACTGTTTTTT.

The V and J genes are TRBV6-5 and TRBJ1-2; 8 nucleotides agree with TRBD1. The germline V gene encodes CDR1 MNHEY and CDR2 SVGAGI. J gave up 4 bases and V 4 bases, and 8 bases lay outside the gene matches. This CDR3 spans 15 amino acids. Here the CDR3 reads CASSLRRTGSYGYTF. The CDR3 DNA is TGTGCCAGCAGTTTACGCCGGACAGGGTCCTATGGCTACACCTTC.

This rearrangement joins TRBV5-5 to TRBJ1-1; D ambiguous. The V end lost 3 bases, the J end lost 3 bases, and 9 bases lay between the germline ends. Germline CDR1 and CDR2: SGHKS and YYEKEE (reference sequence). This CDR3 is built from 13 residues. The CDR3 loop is CASSSTEYTEAFF. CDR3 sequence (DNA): TGTGCCAGCAGCTCCACAGAGTACACTGAAGCTTTCTTT.

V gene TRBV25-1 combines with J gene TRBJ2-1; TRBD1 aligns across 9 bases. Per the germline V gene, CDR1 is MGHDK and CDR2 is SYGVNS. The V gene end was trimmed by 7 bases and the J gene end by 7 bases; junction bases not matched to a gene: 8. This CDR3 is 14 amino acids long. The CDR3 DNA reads TGTGCCAGCACTCAGGACAGGGGTAGAAATGAGCAGTTCTTC. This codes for CASTQDRGRNEQFF.

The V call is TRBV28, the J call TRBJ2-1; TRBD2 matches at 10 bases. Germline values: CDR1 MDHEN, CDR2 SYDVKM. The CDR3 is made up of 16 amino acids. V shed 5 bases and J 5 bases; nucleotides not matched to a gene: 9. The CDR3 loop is CASSDPGTSVDNEQFF. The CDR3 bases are TGTGCCAGCAGTGATCCCGGGACTAGCGTCGACAATGAGCAGTTCTTC.

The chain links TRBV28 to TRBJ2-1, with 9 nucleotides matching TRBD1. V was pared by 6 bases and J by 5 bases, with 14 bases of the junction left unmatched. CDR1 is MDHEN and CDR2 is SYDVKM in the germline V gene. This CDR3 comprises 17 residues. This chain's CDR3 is CASRESPGQGRNNEQFF. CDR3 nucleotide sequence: TGTGCCAGCAGGGAATCACCGGGACAGGGACGGAACAATGAGCAGTTCTTC.